This record concerns one T cell receptor beta chain sequence. Data came from immunoSEQ multiplex PCR; TCRdb stores just in-frame clones and leaves some out. The table includes a few hundred thousand clones, 80% to 90% detected once. Germline V CDR1 and CDR2: SGHDN, FVKESK. The germline V and J ends were trimmed by 4 bases and 3 bases, with 6 bases remaining between them. The CDR3 has 12 amino acids. The data originate from a study of blood T cell repertoires in COVID-19. The sequenced sample was PBMCs or T cells enriched from blood (not recorded which). This TCR came from a woman in her thirties or forties who had been exposed to COVID-19. The chain uses TRBV14 and TRBJ1-1; no firm D call. Here the CDR3 reads CASSLRYTEAFF. CDR3 coding DNA: TGTGCCAGCAGCCTCAGATACACTGAAGCTTTCTTT.